The clone carrying this T cell receptor beta chain was observed a few times. This record belongs to a study of blood T cells in healthy people across ages. The CDR3 is 16 amino acids. The germline V gene has CDR1 DFQATT and CDR2 SNEGSKA (reference sequence). With V trimmed by 0 bases and J by 7 bases, 7 bases remained unmatched. A second PCR, run for about 6 to 11 cycles, used a sample-barcoded 5' primer plus a J-beta primer mix. TCRdb re-analysed the 5' RACE reads in MiXCR, keeping a single row per CDR3 protein. The sample contains around 900,000 distinct CDR3 sequences, 25% to 35% of which appear only once.

The rearrangement links TRBV20-1 to TRBJ1-4; 11 positions match TRBD1. This TCR derives from a woman older than 75 in good health. Sequencing used blood. DNA of the CDR3: TGCAGTGCTAGAGATGCGAGGACAGGGGGCAGTGAAAAACTGTTTTTT. Its translation: CSARDARTGGSEKLFF.